The source of this TCR beta chain is a study of shared clonotypes between healthy human individuals. None of the donors, who were healthy HIV-negative adults, had recently had acute infections or vaccinations. V was shortened by 6 bases and J by 8 bases, with 10 bases between the two germline ends. This CDR3 is built from 11 residues. Germline V gene sequence: CDR1 MNHGY, CDR2 SVAAGI. At a deep level, the assay was run. TCRdb keeps only in-frame clones here, not all; method: immunoSEQ multiplex PCR. The data show more than 400,000 clones, 90% to 97% seen once. Input material: naive CD4+ T cells sorted from blood. The subset is: CD45RA+ positively selected. The receptor was derived from a woman in her thirties in good health. This rearrangement joins TRBV6-9 to TRBJ1-2; no definite D call. Here the CDR3 reads CASRDRAGYTF. In DNA, the CDR3 is TGTGCCAGCAGGGACCGCGCCGGCTACACCTTC.